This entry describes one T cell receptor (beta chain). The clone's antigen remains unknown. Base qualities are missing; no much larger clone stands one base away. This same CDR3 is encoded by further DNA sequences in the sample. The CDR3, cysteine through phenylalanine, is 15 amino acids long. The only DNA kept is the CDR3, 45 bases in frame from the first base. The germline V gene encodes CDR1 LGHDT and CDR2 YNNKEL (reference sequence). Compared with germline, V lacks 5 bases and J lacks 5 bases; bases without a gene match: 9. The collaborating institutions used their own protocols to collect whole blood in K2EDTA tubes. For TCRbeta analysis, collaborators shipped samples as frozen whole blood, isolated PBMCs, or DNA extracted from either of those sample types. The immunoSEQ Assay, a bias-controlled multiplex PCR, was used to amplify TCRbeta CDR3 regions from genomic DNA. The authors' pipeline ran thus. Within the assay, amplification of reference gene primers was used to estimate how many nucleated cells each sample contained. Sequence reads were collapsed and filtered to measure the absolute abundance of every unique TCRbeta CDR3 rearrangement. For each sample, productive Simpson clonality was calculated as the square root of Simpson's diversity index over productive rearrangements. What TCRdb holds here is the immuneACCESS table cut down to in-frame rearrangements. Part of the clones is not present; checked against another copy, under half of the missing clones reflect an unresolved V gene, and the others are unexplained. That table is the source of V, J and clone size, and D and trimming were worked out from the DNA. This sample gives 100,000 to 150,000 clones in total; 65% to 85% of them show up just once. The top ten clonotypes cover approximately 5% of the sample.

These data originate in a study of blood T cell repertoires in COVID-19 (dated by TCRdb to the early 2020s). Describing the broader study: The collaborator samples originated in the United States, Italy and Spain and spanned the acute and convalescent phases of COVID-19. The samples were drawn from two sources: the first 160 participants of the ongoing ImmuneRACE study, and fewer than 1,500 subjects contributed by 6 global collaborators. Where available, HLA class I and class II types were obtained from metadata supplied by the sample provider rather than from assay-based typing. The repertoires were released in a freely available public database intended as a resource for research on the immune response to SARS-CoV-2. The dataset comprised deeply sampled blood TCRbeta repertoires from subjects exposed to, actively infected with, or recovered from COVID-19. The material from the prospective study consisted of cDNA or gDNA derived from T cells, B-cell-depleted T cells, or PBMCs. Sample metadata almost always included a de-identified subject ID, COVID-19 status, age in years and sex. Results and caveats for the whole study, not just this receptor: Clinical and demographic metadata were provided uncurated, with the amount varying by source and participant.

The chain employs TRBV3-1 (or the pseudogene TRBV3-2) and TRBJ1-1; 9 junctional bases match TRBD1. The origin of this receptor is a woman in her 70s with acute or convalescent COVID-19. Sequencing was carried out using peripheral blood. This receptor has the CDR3 CASSKGDRVWTEAFF. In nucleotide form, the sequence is TGTGCCAGCAGCAAAGGGGACAGGGTATGGACTGAAGCTTTCTTT.